This T cell receptor (beta chain) was profiled in a study of cytomegalovirus exposure and HLA in healthy donors. Study-wide findings and caveats: TCR beta V- and J-gene trimming, according to a later analysis, was linked to a missense DCLRE1C variant.

Germline V gene sequence: CDR1 SGHVS, CDR2 FNYEAQ. Trimming shortened V by 4 bases and J by 1 base, and 7 bases separated the two germline ends. This CDR3 comprises 13 residues. When sampled, the donors appeared nominally healthy, though they likely had unrecorded immune exposures. Note on this clone: The antigen remains undetermined.

60 Vbeta and 13 Jbeta primers were used in PCR. Some clones are missing from TCRdb's copy, which holds only in-frame ones; the method was immunoSEQ multiplex PCR. The sample lists about 85,000 clones; 70% to 80% were seen once. The sequence was obtained from a woman aged 45-65 years in good health and CMV-seropositive. J is TRBJ1-2 and V is TRBV7-6; D is unresolved. Sample: PBMCs. CDR3 in amino acids: CASSSAHNYGYTF. Written as DNA, the CDR3 is TGTGCCAGCAGCTCTGCACATAACTATGGCTACACCTTC.